The 19 T cell receptor beta chains in this list originate from one sample, sequenced in a study of T cell repertoires in cytomegalovirus infection. For these receptors, no antigen is known. TCRdb reanalysed the reads using MiXCR and keeps one entry per CDR3 protein. The sample comprises some 590,000 distinct CDR3 sequences, almost 40% of which are singletons, and around 50% rests with the top ten. Sequences were derived from cultured PBMCs, sampled from culture after CMV antigen stimulation. Receptors were obtained from a human donor in good health (CMV status not recorded). Some clones in this sample may be carry-over from other donors' samples.

This CDR3 reads CASSPFRGGYNEQFF. The DNA of the CDR3 is TGTGCCAGCAGCCCATTCCGGGGGGGTTACAATGAGCAGTTCTTC. The rearrangement uses TRBV6-4 and TRBJ2-1; 8 nucleotides align to TRBD2. The V segment lost 6 bases and the J segment 4 bases; nucleotides outside the gene matches: 8. Germline V CDR1 and CDR2: MRHNA, SNTAGT. The CDR3 sequence is 15 residues long.

This clonotype came up a few times. The CDR3 bases are TGTGCCAGCAGCTTTTTCGGACTAGCGGGAGTGAAAGATACGCAGTATTTT. Its protein product is CASSFFGLAGVKDTQYF. The chain links TRBV7-8 to TRBJ2-3, with 13 bases identical to TRBD2. This CDR3 is 17 amino acids long. Germline values: CDR1 SGHVS, CDR2 FQNEAQ. V shed 3 bases and J 5 bases; nucleotides not matched to a gene: 8.

The gene calls are TRBV4-2 and TRBJ2-5, with D perhaps TRBD2 (6 bases). Trimming took 8 bases from V and 5 from J, leaving 18 bases between them. Germline CDR1 LGHNA, CDR2 YNFKEQ. This CDR3 has 14 amino acids. In nucleotides, the CDR3 is TGTGCCAGCGGACCGGGAGCGGAACGGGAGACCCAGTACTTC. Protein sequence: CASGPGAERETQYF.

This clonotype was picked up one time. This chain connects TRBV24-1 to TRBJ2-1; no definite D call. The germline V gene has CDR1 KGHDR and CDR2 SFDVKD. CDR3 length: 14 amino acids. Trimming cost V 4 bases and J 1 base, with 7 bases left between them. The DNA of the CDR3 is TGTGCCACCAGTGACCCGAGGTCCTACAATGAGCAGTTCTTC. Protein product: CATSDPRSYNEQFF.

V is TRBV7-9 and J is TRBJ2-1; possible D gene TRBD1, 6 bases. This CDR3 is built from 15 residues. In germline, CDR1 is SEHNR, CDR2 FQNEAQ (reference sequence). Trimming cost V 4 bases and J 4 bases, with 14 bases left between them. The CDR3: CASSSSGTRYNEQFF. CDR3 coding DNA: TGTGCCAGCAGCTCGTCCGGGACACGGTACAATGAGCAGTTCTTC.

J is TRBJ2-3 and V is TRBV6-1; D uncertain. The CDR3 length is 13 residues. Germline assignment: CDR1 MNHNS and CDR2 SASEGT. The V end was cut by 6 bases, the J end by 2 bases, with 9 bases between. The CDR3 bases are TGTGCCAGCAGAGGAAGGAACACAGATACGCAGTATTTT. Amino acid sequence: CASRGRNTDTQYF.

This rearrangement joins TRBV6-1 to TRBJ2-5; D not resolved. The V end lost 4 bases, the J end lost 5 bases, and 11 bases lay between the germline ends. This CDR3 contains 13 residues. Germline CDR1 reads MNHNS; CDR2 reads SASEGT. CDR3 sequence reads: CASSVNYLETQYF. In DNA form, the CDR3 reads TGTGCCAGCAGTGTTAACTATTTGGAGACCCAGTACTTC.

The V and J genes are TRBV2 and TRBJ1-1; tentatively, D is TRBD1 (5 bases). Trimming left V 6 bases short and J 2 bases short, with 13 bases between. This CDR3 has 14 residues. Germline V lookup: CDR1 SNHLY, CDR2 FYNNEI. The CDR3 reads CASSGNRDNTEAFF. CDR3 DNA sequence: TGTGCCAGCAGCGGAAACCGGGACAACACTGAAGCTTTCTTT.

The genes are TRBV6-5 and TRBJ2-2; D is tentatively TRBD1 or TRBD2 (5 bases each). In germline, CDR1 is MNHEY, CDR2 SVGAGI. This CDR3 has 17 amino acids. Trimming removed 0 bases at V and 5 bases at J, with 16 bases between. The CDR3 here is CASSYSSGPHTTGELFF. CDR3 DNA sequence: TGTGCCAGCAGTTACTCGTCGGGACCTCACACTACCGGGGAGCTGTTTTTT.

Note on this clonotype: A much larger clone is a single base away; this may be a read error. The V and J genes are TRBV12-3 or TRBV12-4 and TRBJ1-5; unclear D gene. CDR3 size: 14 residues. The V gene lost 2 bases and the J gene lost 0 bases, with 5 bases spanning the gap. For the CDR3, the DNA is TGTGCCAGCAGTTTATTCGCTAGCAATCAGCCCCAGCATTTT. Translated: CASSLFASNQPQHF.

The chain carries TRBV20-1 and TRBJ2-7, with 12 positions matching TRBD2. This CDR3 is 13 amino acids long. Germline CDR1 reads DFQATT; CDR2 reads SNEGSKA (reference sequence). Trimming took 4 bases from V and 3 from J; bases not matched to a gene: 1. CDR3 in amino acids: CSATLAGGYEQYF. The CDR3 coding sequence is TGCAGTGCTACACTAGCGGGGGGCTACGAGCAGTACTTC.

This clonotype was counted a few times. The CDR3 bases are TGTGCCAGCAGCGGGGGGGGGGGTCAAGAGACCCAGTACTTC. Translation gives CASSGGGGQETQYF. This chain joins TRBV5-4 and TRBJ2-5; 7 nucleotides match TRBD2. Losses at the gene ends were 4 bases for V and 2 bases for J; bases not matched to a gene: 5. The CDR3 sequence is 14 residues long. Germline values: CDR1 SGHNT, CDR2 YYREEE (reference sequence).

A few counts support this clonotype. This rearrangement joins TRBV27 to TRBJ2-1; TRBD2 agrees at 8 bases. With V trimmed by 6 bases and J by 4 bases, 5 bases remained unmatched. The CDR3 extends over 14 amino acids. Germline V lookup: CDR1 MNHEY, CDR2 SMNVEV (reference sequence). Here the CDR3 reads CASRLLAVYNEQFF. The CDR3, as DNA: TGTGCCAGCAGACTACTAGCGGTGTACAATGAGCAGTTCTTC.

This clonotype has a count of ten or more. The chain links TRBV7-2 to TRBJ1-2, with 8 bases fitting TRBD1. V trimming: 4 bases; J trimming: 2 bases; junction bases outside the gene matches: 6. CDR1 and CDR2 from the germline V gene are SGHTA and FQGNSA. The CDR3 sequence is 15 residues long. The CDR3 nucleotides are TGTGCCAGCAGCTCAACAGGGGGACCGAACTATGGCTACACCTTC. Protein: CASSSTGGPNYGYTF. The full variable domain, rest sourced from reference TRBV7-2 and TRBJ1-2, is GAGVSQSPSNKVTEKGKDVELRCDPISGHTALYWYRQSLGQGLEFLIYFQGNSAPDKSGLPSDRFSAERTGGSVSTLTIQRTQQEDSAVYLCASSSTGGPNYGYTFGSGTRLTVV.

This clonotype turned up a few times. The chain carries TRBV5-6 and TRBJ1-1; D uncertain. CDR3 length equals 14 residues. Germline V CDR1 and CDR2: SGHDT, YYEEEE. With 0 bases removed from V and 3 bases from J, the gap between germline ends came to 9 bases. CDR3 protein: CASSLGLGDTEAFF. For the CDR3, the DNA is TGTGCCAGCAGCTTGGGCCTTGGGGACACTGAAGCTTTCTTT.

This sequence joins TRBV18 and TRBJ2-3; 10 bases are a match to TRBD2. Germline CDR1 is KGHSH and CDR2 is LQKENI. The ends lost 2 bases at V and 5 bases at J; junction bases unmatched: 4. The CDR3 is 15 amino acids. CDR3 protein: CASSPTLAGEDTQYF. The CDR3 coding sequence is TGTGCCAGCTCACCAACCCTAGCGGGGGAAGATACGCAGTATTTT.

This chain uses TRBV19 with TRBJ1-5, with 10 bases that match TRBD1. Germline-derived CDR1 and CDR2 are LNHDA and SQIVND (reference sequence). V lost 3 bases to trimming and J lost 1 base; unmatched junction nucleotides: 6. This CDR3 comprises 17 residues. The CDR3 coding sequence is TGTGCCAGTAGTATCATTTGGGACAGGGGAAGCAATCAGCCCCAGCATTTT. Protein sequence: CASSIIWDRGSNQPQHF.

This clonotype has just a few counts. V usage is TRBV11-1 and J usage is TRBJ1-5; D is possibly TRBD1 (5 bases). CDR3 length: 16 residues. Trimming removed 3 bases at V and 2 bases at J, with 14 bases between. Germline V gene lookup returns CDR1 SGHAT and CDR2 FQDESV (reference sequence). CDR3 in DNA: TGTGCCAGCAGCTTTCCTGGGGCCGGGGGCAATCAGCCCCAGCATTTT. Encoded protein: CASSFPGAGGNQPQHF.

The CDR3 DNA follows: TGTGCCAGCAGCCCCCGGACAGGGTTTAACCACGAGCAGTACTTC. Translated: CASSPRTGFNHEQYF. The chain carries TRBV7-4 and TRBJ2-7; 8 bases map to TRBD1. V was pared by 5 bases and J by 5 bases, with 11 bases of the junction left unmatched. Germline V gives CDR1 SGHVT, CDR2 SQSDAQ. The CDR3 extends over 15 amino acids.